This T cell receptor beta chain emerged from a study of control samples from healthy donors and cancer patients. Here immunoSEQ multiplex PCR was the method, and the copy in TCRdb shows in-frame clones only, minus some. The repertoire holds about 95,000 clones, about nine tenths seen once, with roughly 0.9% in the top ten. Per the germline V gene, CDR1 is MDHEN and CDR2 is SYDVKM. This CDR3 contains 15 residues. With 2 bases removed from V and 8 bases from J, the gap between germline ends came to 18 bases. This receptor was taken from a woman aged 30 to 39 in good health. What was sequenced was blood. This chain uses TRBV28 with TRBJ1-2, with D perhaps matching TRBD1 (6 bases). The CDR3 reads CASSLGGGSVWGYTF. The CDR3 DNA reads TGTGCCAGCAGTTTAGGTGGGGGCAGTGTGTGGGGCTACACCTTC.